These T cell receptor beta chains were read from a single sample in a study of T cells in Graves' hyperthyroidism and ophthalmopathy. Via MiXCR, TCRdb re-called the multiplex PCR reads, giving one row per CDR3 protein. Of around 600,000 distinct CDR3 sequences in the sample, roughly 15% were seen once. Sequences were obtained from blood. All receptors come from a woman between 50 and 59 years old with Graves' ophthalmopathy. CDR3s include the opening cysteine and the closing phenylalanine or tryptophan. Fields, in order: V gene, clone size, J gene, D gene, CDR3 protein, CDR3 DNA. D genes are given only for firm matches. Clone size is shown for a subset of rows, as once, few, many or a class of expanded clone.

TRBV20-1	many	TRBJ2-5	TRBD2	CSADNLAGRGGETQYF	TGCAGTGCTGATAACCTAGCGGGACGGGGAGGAGAGACCCAGTACTTC
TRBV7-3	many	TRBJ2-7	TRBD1	CASSSGTGDHEQYF	TGTGCCAGCAGCTCCGGGACAGGGGACCACGAGCAGTACTTC
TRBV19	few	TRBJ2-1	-	CASSIDSSSYNEQFF	TGTGCCAGTAGTATAGACTCTAGCTCCTACAATGAGCAGTTCTTC
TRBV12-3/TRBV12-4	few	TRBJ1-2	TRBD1	CASSSMDREFETNYGYTF	TGTGCCAGCAGTTCTATGGACAGGGAGTTTGAGACTAACTATGGCTACACCTTC
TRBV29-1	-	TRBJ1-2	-	CSAGEDGNYGYTF	TGCAGCGCCGGTGAGGACGGCAACTATGGCTACACCTTC
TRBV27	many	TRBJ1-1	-	CASRTPYTEAFF	TGTGCCAGCAGGACCCCCTACACTGAAGCTTTCTTT
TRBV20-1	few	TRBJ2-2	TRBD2	CSARETRGTSGNTGELFF	TGCAGTGCTAGAGAAACTCGTGGGACTAGCGGAAACACCGGGGAGCTGTTTTTT
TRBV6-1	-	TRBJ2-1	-	CASRRAFSYNEQFF	TGTGCCAGCAGGAGGGCGTTCTCCTACAATGAGCAGTTCTTC
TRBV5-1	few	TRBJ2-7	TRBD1	CASTPDRGGSYEQYF	TGCGCCAGCACCCCTGACAGGGGGGGTTCCTACGAGCAGTACTTC
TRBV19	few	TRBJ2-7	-	CASSALRGAGEQYF	TGTGCCAGTAGTGCCCTACGGGGGGCAGGCGAGCAGTACTTC
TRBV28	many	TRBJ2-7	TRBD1	CASSFRDRVPLYEQYF	TGTGCCAGCAGTTTCCGGGACAGGGTTCCCTTATACGAGCAGTACTTC
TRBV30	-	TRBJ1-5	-	CAWSRPNSNQPQHF	TGTGCCTGGAGTCGTCCAAATAGCAATCAGCCCCAGCATTTT
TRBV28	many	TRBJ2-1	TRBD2	CASSKTSGGPYNEQFF	TGTGCCAGCAGTAAGACTAGCGGAGGTCCCTACAATGAGCAGTTCTTC
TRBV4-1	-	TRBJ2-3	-	CASSQDRGRTTDTQYF	TGCGCCAGCAGCCAAGACCGAGGGAGGACCACAGATACGCAGTATTTT
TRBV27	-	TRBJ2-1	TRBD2	CASSKLAVTDNEQFF	TGTGCCAGCAGTAAACTAGCGGTTACCGACAATGAGCAGTTCTTC
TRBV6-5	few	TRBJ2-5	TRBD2	CASSYSIEASGLFGTQYF	TGTGCCAGCAGTTACTCGATAGAAGCTAGCGGCCTGTTCGGGACCCAGTACTTC
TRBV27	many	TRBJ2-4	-	CASSSSGLAAKNIQYF	-
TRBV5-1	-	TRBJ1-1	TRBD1	CASSLLLGRGPGTEAFF	TGCGCCAGCAGCTTACTTCTCGGCAGGGGGCCGGGCACTGAAGCTTTCTTT